This T cell receptor beta chain was obtained from a study of blood T cell repertoires in COVID-19. As for the study in general: From the United States, Italy and Spain came samples of acute and convalescent COVID-19. T cells, B-cell-depleted T cells, or PBMCs provided the cDNA or gDNA that served as material.

Two negative PCRs, clearance, or symptom resolution characterized the recovered Cohort 3 donors. V was pared by 3 bases and J by 3 bases, with 12 bases between. This CDR3 spans 15 amino acids. Germline-derived CDR1 and CDR2 are MNHNS and SASEGT. Per the authors' pipeline: Estimation of nucleated cell counts was performed using reference gene primer amplification. The table came from immunoSEQ multiplex PCR; TCRdb's copy has only in-frame clones and leaves some out. V and J calls plus clone size are reproduced from that table; the DNA served to infer D and trimming. The table records 230,000 or so clones, around 90% of them present only once.

Sequencing input: PBMCs or T cells enriched from blood (not recorded which). This receptor was identified in a woman aged 30 to 39 who had recovered from COVID-19. The chain is built from TRBV6-1 and TRBJ1-5; tentatively, D is TRBD1 (6 bases). The CDR3 DNA is TGTGCCAGCAGTGATACAGGGTCTGCCAATCAGCCCCAGCATTTT. This translates into CASSDTGSANQPQHF.